Reported below is one TCR beta chain. The junction had 17 bases not matched to a gene; V was cut back by 1 base and J by 9 bases. Germline-derived CDR1 and CDR2 are SGHTA and FQGNSA. This CDR3 has 18 amino acids. The repertoire was sequenced with immunoSEQ multiplex PCR; TCRdb's copy has only in-frame clones and lacks some. The sample contains under 600,000 clones, roughly 98% of which appear only once. The entry originates in a study of shared clonotypes between healthy human individuals. Naive CD8 populations comprised CD45RO-negative cells positively selected for CCR7, excluding terminally differentiated effector memory CD45RA+ cells.

The receptor was isolated from a man aged 25-45 years in good health. What was sequenced was naive CD8+ T cells sorted from blood. This rearrangement joins TRBV7-2 to TRBJ2-1; the match to TRBD2 covers 8 bases. This CDR3 reads CASSLGGFWTSRMVEQFF. In DNA, the CDR3 is TGTGCCAGCAGCTTAGGGGGGTTTTGGACTAGCAGGATGGTTGAGCAGTTCTTC.